This is a list of T cell receptor beta chains from one sample in a study of blood T cells in healthy people across ages. A single record per CDR3 protein comes from TCRdb applying MiXCR to the 5' RACE reads. This table has hundreds of thousands of distinct CDR3 sequences, 40% to 50% appearing once. Sequenced material: blood. Receptor source: a man in his sixties in good health. The CDR3 runs from the conserved cysteine through the conserved F or W. A D gene is named only where the DNA matches it firmly. Some rows have no size entry. The others give once, few or many, or a class for an expanded clone.

clone_size | j_call | d_call | v_call | cdr3_aa | cdr3_nt
few | TRBJ1-5 | - | TRBV20-1 | CSARGQGAPQHF | TGCAGTGCTAGGGGGCAGGGAGCCCCCCAGCATTTT
- | TRBJ2-1 | - | TRBV9 | CASSTTWDQTYNEQFF | TGTGCCAGCAGCACGACCTGGGACCAGACCTACAATGAGCAGTTCTTC
- | TRBJ2-3 | TRBD1 | TRBV5-1 | CASSLPTGGIDTQYF | TGCGCCAGCAGCTTGCCGACAGGGGGGATAGATACGCAGTATTTT
- | TRBJ2-1 | TRBD1 | TRBV7-2 | CASSTRRTGLEEQFF | TGTGCCAGCAGCACCCGCCGGACAGGGTTAGAGGAGCAGTTCTTC
once | TRBJ2-3 | TRBD2 | TRBV7-9 | CASSLGAGATDTQYF | TGTGCCAGCAGCTTAGGAGCGGGGGCCACAGATACGCAGTATTTT
few | TRBJ1-4 | - | TRBV4-3 | CASSQDPSARINEKLFF | TGCGCCAGCAGCCAAGATCCGTCCGCCCGGATAAATGAAAAACTGTTTTTT
- | TRBJ2-1 | - | TRBV20-1 | CSAGETRDSSSYNEQFF | TGCAGTGCTGGGGAAACCAGGGACTCAAGCTCCTACAATGAGCAGTTCTTC
- | TRBJ2-5 | - | TRBV29-1 | CSVSREFETQYF | TGCAGTGTGTCCAGGGAATTCGAGACCCAGTACTTC
- | TRBJ1-1 | - | TRBV3-1 | CASSQHGQDGKAFF | TGTGCCAGCAGCCAACACGGGCAGGATGGGAAAGCTTTCTTT
- | TRBJ1-2 | - | TRBV7-2 | CASSPDLVGGYTF | TGTGCCAGCAGCCCAGACCTGGTTGGTGGCTACACCTTC
few | TRBJ2-4 | - | TRBV6-2/TRBV6-3 | CASSYEDVAKNIQYF | TGTGCCAGCAGTTACGAGGACGTGGCCAAAAACATTCAGTACTTC
- | TRBJ2-1 | - | TRBV3-1 | CASSQERGNEQFF | TGTGCCAGCAGCCAAGAGCGGGGTAACGAGCAGTTCTTC
once | TRBJ2-5 | TRBD2 | TRBV4-2 | CASSQDPVTSGGNEQYF | TGTGCCAGCAGCCAAGATCCAGTGACTAGCGGGGGCAATGAGCAGTACTTC
- | TRBJ1-6 | TRBD1 | TRBV5-1 | CASRGQGRDSPLHF | TGCGCCAGCAGGGGACAGGGGAGGGATTCACCCCTCCACTTT
- | TRBJ1-5 | - | TRBV20-1 | CSAEQGGQPQHF | TGCAGCGCTGAACAGGGTGGACAGCCCCAGCATTTT
- | TRBJ2-2 | - | TRBV5-1 | CASSRASNTGELFF | TGCGCCAGCAGCCGGGCTTCGAACACCGGGGAGCTGTTTTTT
- | TRBJ2-5 | - | TRBV20-1 | CGAIQGFQETQYF | TGCGGTGCTATTCAGGGGTTCCAAGAGACCCAGTACTTC
- | TRBJ2-5 | - | TRBV20-1 | CSARDIGKETQYF | TGCAGTGCTAGAGATATAGGGAAAGAGACCCAGTACTTC
many | TRBJ1-1 | - | TRBV25-1 | CASSELGGKDTEAFF | TGTGCCAGCAGTGAATTGGGGGGGAAGGACACTGAAGCTTTCTTT
few | TRBJ2-3 | - | TRBV7-2 | CASSLAGFSTDTQYF | TGTGCCAGCAGCTTAGCAGGATTTAGCACAGATACGCAGTATTTT
few | TRBJ1-2 | - | TRBV12-3/TRBV12-4 | CASSPMEGNGYTF | TGTGCCAGCAGTCCCATGGAGGGAAATGGCTACACCTTC
few | TRBJ2-3 | TRBD2 | TRBV7-8 | CASSLGGSLTDTQYF | TGTGCCAGCAGCTTAGGCGGGAGCCTCACAGATACGCAGTATTTT
- | TRBJ2-1 | - | TRBV4-1 | CASSQVLTAYNEQFF | TGCGCCAGCAGCCAAGTGCTTACAGCCTACAATGAGCAGTTCTTC